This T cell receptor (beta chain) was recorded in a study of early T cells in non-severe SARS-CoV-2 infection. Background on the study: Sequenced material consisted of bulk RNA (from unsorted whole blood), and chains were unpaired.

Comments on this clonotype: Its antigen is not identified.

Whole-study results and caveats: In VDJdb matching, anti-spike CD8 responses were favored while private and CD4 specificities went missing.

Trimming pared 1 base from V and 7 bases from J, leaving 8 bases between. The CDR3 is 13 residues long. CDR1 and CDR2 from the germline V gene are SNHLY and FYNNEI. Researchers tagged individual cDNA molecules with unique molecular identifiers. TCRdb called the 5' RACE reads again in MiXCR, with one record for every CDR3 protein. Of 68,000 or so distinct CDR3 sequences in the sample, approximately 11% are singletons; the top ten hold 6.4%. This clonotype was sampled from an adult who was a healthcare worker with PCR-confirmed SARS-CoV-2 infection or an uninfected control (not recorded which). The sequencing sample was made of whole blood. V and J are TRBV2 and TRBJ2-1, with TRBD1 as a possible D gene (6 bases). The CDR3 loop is CASSEGRGNEQFF. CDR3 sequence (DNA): TGTGCCAGCAGTGAAGGCAGGGGAAATGAGCAGTTCTTC.